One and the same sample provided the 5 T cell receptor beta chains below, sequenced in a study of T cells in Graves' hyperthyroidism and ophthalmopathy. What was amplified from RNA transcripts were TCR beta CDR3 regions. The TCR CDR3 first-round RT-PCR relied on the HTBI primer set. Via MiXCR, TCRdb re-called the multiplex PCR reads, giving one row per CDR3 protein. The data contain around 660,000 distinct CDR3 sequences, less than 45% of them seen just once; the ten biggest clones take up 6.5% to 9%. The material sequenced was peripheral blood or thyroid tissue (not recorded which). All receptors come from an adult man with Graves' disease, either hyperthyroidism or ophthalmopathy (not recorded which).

CDR3 protein: CANSEGLAGVEQYF. CDR3 DNA: TGTGCCAACAGCGAGGGACTAGCGGGGGTCGAGCAGTACTTC. The chain employs TRBV2 and TRBJ2-7, with 14 bases aligning to TRBD2. Germline CDR1 SNHLY, CDR2 FYNNEI. The CDR3 extends over 14 amino acids. V shed 10 bases, J shed 6 bases, and the junction held 8 bases outside the gene matches.

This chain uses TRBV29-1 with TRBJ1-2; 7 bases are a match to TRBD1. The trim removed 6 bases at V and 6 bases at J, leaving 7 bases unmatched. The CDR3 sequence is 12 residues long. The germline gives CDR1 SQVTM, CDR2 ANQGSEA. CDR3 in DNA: TGCAGCGTCGCGGCCAGGGGGAATGGCTACACCTTC. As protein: CSVAARGNGYTF.

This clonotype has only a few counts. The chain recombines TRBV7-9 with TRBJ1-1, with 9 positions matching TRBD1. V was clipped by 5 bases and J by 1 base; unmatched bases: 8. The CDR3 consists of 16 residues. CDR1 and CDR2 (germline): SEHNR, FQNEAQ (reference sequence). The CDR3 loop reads CASSVLPGQGNTEAFF. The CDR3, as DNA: TGTGCCAGCAGCGTATTACCGGGACAGGGGAACACTGAAGCTTTCTTT.

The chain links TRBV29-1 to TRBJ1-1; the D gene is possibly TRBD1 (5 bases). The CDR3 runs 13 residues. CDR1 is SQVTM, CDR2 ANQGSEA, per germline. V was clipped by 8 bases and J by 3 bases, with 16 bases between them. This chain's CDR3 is CSLSSRVDTEAFF. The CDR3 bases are TGCAGCTTGTCGAGCAGGGTGGACACTGAAGCTTTCTTT.

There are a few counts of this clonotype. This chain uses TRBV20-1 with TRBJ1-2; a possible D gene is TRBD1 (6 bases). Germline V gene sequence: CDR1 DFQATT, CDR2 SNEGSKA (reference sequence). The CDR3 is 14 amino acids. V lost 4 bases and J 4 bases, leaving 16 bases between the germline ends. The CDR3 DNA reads TGCAGTGCTACGAACCCAGGGGACGGCTATGGCTACACCTTC. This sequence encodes CSATNPGDGYGYTF.